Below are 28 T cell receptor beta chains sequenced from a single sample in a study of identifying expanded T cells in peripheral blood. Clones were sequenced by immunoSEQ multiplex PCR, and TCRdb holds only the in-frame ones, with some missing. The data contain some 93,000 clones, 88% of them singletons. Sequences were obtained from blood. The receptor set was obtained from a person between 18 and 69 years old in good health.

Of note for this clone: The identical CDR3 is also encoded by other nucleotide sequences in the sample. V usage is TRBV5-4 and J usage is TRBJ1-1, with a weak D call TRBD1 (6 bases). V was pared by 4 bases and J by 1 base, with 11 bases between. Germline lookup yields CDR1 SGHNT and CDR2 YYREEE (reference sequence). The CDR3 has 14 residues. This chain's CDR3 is CASSLDRRNTEAFF. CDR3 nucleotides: TGTGCCAGCAGCCTCGACAGGAGGAACACTGAAGCTTTCTTT.

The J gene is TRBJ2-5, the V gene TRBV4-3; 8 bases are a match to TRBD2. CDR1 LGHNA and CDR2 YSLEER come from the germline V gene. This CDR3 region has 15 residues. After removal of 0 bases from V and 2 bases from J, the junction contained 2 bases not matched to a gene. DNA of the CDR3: TGCGCCAGCAGCCAAGAAACTAGCGGTCAAGAGACCCAGTACTTC. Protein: CASSQETSGQETQYF.

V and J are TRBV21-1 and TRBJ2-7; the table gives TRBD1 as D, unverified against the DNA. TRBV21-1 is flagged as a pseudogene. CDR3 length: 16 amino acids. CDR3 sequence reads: CARSPTRKGDAYEQYF. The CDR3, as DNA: TGTGCCAGGAGCCCGACCCGGAAAGGGGATGCCTACGAGCAGTACTTC.

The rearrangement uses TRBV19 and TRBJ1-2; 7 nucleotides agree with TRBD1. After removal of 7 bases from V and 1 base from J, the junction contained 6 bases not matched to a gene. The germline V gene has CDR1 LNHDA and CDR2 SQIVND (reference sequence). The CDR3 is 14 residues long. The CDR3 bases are TGTGCCAGTATTTCGGCAGGGGGTAACTATGGCTACACCTTC. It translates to CASISAGGNYGYTF.

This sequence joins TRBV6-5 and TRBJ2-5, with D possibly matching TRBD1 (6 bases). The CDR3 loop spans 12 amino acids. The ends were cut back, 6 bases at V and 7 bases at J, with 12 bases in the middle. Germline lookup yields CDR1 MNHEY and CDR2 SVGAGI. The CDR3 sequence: CASRPGVGTQYF. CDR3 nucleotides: TGTGCCAGCAGGCCAGGGGTAGGGACCCAGTACTTC.

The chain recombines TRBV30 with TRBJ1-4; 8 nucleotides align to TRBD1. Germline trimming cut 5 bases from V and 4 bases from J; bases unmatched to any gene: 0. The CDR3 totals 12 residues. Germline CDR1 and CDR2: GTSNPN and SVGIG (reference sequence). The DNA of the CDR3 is TGTGCCTGGGGACAGGGTAATGAAAAACTGTTTTTT. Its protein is CAWGQGNEKLFF. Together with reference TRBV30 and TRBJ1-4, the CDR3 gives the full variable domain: SQTIHQWPATLVQPVGSPLSLECTVEGTSNPNLYWYRQAAGRGLQLLFYSVGIGQISSEVPQNLSASRPQDRQFILSSKKLLLSDSGFYLCAWGQGNEKLFFGSGTQLSVL.

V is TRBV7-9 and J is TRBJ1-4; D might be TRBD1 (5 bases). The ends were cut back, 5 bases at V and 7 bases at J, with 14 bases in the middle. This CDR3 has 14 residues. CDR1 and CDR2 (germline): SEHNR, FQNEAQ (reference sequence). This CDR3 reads CASSPNSGSEKLFF. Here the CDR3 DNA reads TGTGCCAGCAGCCCAAACTCAGGGAGTGAAAAACTGTTTTTT.

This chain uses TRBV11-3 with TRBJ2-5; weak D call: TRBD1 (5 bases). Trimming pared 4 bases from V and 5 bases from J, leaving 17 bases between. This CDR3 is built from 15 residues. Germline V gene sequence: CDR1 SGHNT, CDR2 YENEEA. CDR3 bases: TGTGCCAGCAGCTCCGTGGGTACAGGCTTGGAGACCCAGTACTTC. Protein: CASSSVGTGLETQYF.

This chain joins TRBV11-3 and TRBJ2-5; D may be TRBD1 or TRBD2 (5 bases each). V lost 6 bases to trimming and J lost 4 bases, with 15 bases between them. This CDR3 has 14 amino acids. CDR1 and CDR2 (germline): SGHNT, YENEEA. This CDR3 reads CASSSGPERETQYF. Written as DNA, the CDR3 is TGTGCCAGCAGTTCGGGACCAGAGCGAGAGACCCAGTACTTC. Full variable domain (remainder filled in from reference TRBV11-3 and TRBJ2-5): EAGVVQSPRYKIIEKKQPVAFWCNPISGHNTLYWYLQNLGQGPELLIRYENEEAVDDSQLPKDRFSAERLKGVDSTLKIQPAELGDSAVYLCASSSGPERETQYFGPGTRLLVL.

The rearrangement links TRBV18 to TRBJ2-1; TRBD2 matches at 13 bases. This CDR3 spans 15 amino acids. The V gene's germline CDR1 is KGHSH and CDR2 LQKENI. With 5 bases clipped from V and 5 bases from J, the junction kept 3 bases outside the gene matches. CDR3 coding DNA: TGTGCCAGCTCATCAGGACTAGCGGGAGACAATGAGCAGTTCTTC. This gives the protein CASSSGLAGDNEQFF.

CDR3 protein: CASSAQALGEAFF. The CDR3 nucleotides are TGCGCCAGCAGCGCTCAGGCCCTCGGGGAAGCTTTCTTT. V usage is TRBV5-1 and J usage is TRBJ1-1; D remains unclear. CDR1 and CDR2 from the germline V gene are SGHRS and YFSETQ. The CDR3 covers 13 residues. Trimming pared 4 bases from V and 8 bases from J, leaving 15 bases between.

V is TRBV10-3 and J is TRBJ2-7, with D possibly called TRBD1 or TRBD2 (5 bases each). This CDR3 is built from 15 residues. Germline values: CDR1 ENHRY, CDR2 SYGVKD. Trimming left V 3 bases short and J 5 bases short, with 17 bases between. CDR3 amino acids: CAISDRPGRSDEQYF. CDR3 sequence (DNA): TGTGCCATCAGTGATCGGCCAGGGAGATCTGACGAGCAGTACTTC.

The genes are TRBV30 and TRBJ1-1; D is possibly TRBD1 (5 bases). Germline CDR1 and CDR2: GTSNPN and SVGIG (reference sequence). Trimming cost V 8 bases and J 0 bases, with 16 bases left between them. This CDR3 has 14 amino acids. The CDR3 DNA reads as TGTGCCGGAAGGACACGAACCATGAACACTGAAGCTTTCTTT. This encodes CAGRTRTMNTEAFF.

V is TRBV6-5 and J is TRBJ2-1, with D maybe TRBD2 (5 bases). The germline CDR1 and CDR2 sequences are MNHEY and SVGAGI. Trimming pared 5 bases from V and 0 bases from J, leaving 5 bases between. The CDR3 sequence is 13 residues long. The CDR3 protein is CASSRDSYNEQFF. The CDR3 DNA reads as TGTGCCAGCAGTCGGGACTCCTACAATGAGCAGTTCTTC.

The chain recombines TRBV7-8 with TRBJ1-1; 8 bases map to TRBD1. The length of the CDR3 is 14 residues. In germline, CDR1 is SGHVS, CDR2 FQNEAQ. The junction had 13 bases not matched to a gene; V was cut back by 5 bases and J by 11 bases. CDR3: CASSSRTGKVAAFF. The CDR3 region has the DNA TGTGCCAGCAGCAGCAGGACAGGGAAAGTGGCGGCTTTCTTT. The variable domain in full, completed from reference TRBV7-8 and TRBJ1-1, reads GAGVSQSPRYKVAKRGQDVALRCDPISGHVSLFWYQQALGQGPEFLTYFQNEAQLDKSGLPSDRFFAERPEGSVSTLKIQRTQQEDSAVYLCASSSRTGKVAAFFGQGTRLTVV.

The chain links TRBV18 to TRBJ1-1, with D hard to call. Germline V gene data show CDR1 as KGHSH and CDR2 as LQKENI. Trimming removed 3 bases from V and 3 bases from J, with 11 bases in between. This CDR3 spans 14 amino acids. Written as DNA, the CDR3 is TGTGCCAGCTCACCTGGACCTAGGGACACTGAAGCTTTCTTT. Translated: CASSPGPRDTEAFF.

Here the CDR3 reads CAWSPVAGADFYNEQFF. CDR3 bases: TGTGCCTGGAGCCCCGTAGCGGGGGCCGATTTCTACAATGAGCAGTTCTTC. The V and J genes are TRBV30 and TRBJ2-1; 9 bases fit TRBD2. The ends lost 3 bases at V and 3 bases at J; junction bases unmatched: 12. Germline CDR1 is GTSNPN and CDR2 is SVGIG (reference sequence). This CDR3 spans 17 amino acids. Full variable domain (missing parts from reference TRBV30 and TRBJ2-1): SQTIHQWPATLVQPVGSPLSLECTVEGTSNPNLYWYRQAAGRGLQLLFYSVGIGQISSEVPQNLSASRPQDRQFILSSKKLLLSDSGFYLCAWSPVAGADFYNEQFFGPGTRLTVL.

This CDR3 reads CASSRSGQGGTEAFF. As DNA, the CDR3 is TGCGCCAGCAGCCGTTCGGGACAGGGAGGGACTGAAGCTTTCTTT. The V gene is TRBV5-1, the J gene TRBJ1-1; 9 bases agree with TRBD1. This CDR3 is built from 15 residues. CDR1 and CDR2 (germline): SGHRS, YFSETQ. V trimming: 4 bases; J trimming: 5 bases; junction bases outside the gene matches: 9.

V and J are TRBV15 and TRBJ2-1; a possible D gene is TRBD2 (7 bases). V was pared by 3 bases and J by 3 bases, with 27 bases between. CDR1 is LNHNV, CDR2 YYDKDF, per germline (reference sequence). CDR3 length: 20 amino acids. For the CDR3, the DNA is TGTGCCACCAGCAGCCCCACCCGCGGTATGGCGGGGGCCTACTACAATGAGCAGTTCTTC. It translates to CATSSPTRGMAGAYYNEQFF.

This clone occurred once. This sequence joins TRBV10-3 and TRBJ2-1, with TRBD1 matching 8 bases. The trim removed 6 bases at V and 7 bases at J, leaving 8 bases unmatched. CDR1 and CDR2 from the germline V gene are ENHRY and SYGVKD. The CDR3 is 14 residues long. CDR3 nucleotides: TGTGCCATCAGCCGAGGACAGGGCACGAATGAGCAGTTCTTC. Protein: CAISRGQGTNEQFF.

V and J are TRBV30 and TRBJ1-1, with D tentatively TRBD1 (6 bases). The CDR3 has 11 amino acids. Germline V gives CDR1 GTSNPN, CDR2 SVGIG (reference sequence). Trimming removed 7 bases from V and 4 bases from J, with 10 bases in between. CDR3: CASKQGTEAFF. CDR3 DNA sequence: TGTGCCTCTAAACAGGGCACTGAAGCTTTCTTT.

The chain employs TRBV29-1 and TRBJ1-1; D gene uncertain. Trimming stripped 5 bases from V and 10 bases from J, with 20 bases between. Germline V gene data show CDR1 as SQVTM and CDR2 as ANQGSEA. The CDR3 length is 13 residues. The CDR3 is CSVLRAQQGVAFF. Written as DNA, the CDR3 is TGCAGCGTTCTCCGGGCCCAGCAAGGTGTAGCTTTCTTT.

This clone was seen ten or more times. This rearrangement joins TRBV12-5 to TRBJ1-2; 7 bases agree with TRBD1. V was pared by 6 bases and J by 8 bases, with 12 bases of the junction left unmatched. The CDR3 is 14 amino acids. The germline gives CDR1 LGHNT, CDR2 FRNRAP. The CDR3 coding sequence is TGTGCTAGTGGGCGCACTACAGGGGACGAGGGCTACACCTTC. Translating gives CASGRTTGDEGYTF. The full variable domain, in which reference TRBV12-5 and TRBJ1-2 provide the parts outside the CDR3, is DARVTQTPRHKVTEMGQEVTMRCQPILGHNTVFWYRQTMMQGLELLAYFRNRAPLDDSGMPKDRFSAEMPDATLATLKIQPSEPRDSAVYFCASGRTTGDEGYTFGSGTRLTVV.

The CDR3, as DNA: TGTGCCTGGAGTGTAAATCGGGTTCGTGGTAACACTGAAGCTTTCTTT. It is translated as CAWSVNRVRGNTEAFF. The chain combines TRBV30 with TRBJ1-1; no clear D. Per the germline V gene, CDR1 is GTSNPN and CDR2 is SVGIG (reference sequence). V lost 0 bases and J lost 2, with 16 bases in between. CDR3 size: 16 residues.

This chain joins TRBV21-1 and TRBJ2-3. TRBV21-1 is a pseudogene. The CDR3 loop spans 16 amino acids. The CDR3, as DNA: TGTGCCAGCAGCAAACAACCCTCGAGGGGCATAGACGGGCAGTATTTT. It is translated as CASSKQPSRGIDGQYF.

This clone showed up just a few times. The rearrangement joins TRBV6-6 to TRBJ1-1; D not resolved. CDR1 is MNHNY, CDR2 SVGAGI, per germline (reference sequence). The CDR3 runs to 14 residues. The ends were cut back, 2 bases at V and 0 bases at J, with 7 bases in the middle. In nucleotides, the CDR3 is TGTGCCAGCAGTTACGACAACCTGAACACTGAAGCTTTCTTT. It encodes CASSYDNLNTEAFF.

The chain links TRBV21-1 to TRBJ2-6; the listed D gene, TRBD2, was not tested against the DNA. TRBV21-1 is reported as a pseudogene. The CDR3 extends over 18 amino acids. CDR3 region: CASSSKRVRGSGANVLTF. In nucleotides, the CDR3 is TGTGCCAGCAGCTCCAAACGGGTCCGGGGCTCTGGGGCCAACGTCCTGACTTTC.

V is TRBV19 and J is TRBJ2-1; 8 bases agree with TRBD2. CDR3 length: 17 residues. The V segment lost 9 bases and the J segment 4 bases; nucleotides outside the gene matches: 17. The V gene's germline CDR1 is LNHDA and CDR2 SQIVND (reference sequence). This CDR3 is CASRPPPYSGTYNEQFF. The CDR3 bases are TGTGCCAGCAGACCCCCCCCGTATAGCGGGACTTACAATGAGCAGTTCTTC.